The 7 T cell receptor beta chains in this list originate from one sample, sequenced in a study of cytomegalovirus exposure and HLA in healthy donors. PCR involved 60 Vbeta and 13 Jbeta primers. Libraries were prepared by immunoSEQ multiplex PCR; TCRdb keeps only in-frame clonotypes and omits some of them. The sample contains under 200,000 clones, over 80% of which appear only once. Sequenced material: PBMCs. The origin of the receptors is a woman in her 50s in good health and CMV-seropositive.

The rearrangement uses TRBV5-1 and TRBJ2-1; 14 bases are a match to TRBD2. V dropped 5 bases and J dropped 12; count of bases not matched to a gene: 10. The CDR3 covers 15 residues. Germline V lookup: CDR1 SGHRS, CDR2 YFSETQ. This CDR3 is CASSIGTSGGAAQFF. The CDR3 DNA reads TGCGCCAGCAGTATCGGGACTAGCGGGGGCGCTGCGCAGTTCTTC. Looking up the rest from reference TRBV5-1 and TRBJ2-1 gives the full variable domain: KAGVTQTPRYLIKTRGQQVTLSCSPISGHRSVSWYQQTPGQGLQFLFEYFSETQRNKGNFPGRFSGRQFSNSRSEMNVSTLELGDSALYLCASSIGTSGGAAQFFGPGTRLTVL.

This sequence joins TRBV5-1 and TRBJ1-1, with 7 bases aligning to TRBD1. The CDR3 extends over 14 amino acids. V gave up 2 bases and J gave up 4 bases; unmatched junction bases: 5. Germline CDR1 and CDR2: SGHRS and YFSETQ. CDR3 protein: CASSFTGAGTEAFF. The CDR3, as DNA: TGCGCCAGCAGCTTTACAGGGGCAGGCACTGAAGCTTTCTTT.

This clone was observed a handful of times. The V gene is TRBV4-3, the J gene TRBJ1-5; the D is unclear. The CDR3 contains 14 residues. V lost 0 bases and J 0 bases, leaving 3 bases between the germline ends. Germline CDR1 and CDR2: LGHNA and YSLEER. CDR3: CASSQDYSNQPQHF. The CDR3 DNA reads TGCGCCAGCAGCCAAGATTATAGCAATCAGCCCCAGCATTTT.

With respect to this clone: The junction and the germline gene differ at one end; a read error may be behind it. Other nucleotide sequences in the sample specify the same CDR3. This chain links TRBV5-4 with TRBJ1-6; TRBD1 agrees at 7 bases. CDR3 length equals 15 residues. Germline V gene lookup returns CDR1 SGHNT and CDR2 YYREEE (reference sequence). This CDR3 reads CASSLSTGYYSPLHF. In DNA, the CDR3 is TGTGCCAGTAGCTTGTCGACAGGGTATTATTCACCCCTCCACTTT.

The V call is TRBV13, the J call TRBJ2-3, with a tentative D call TRBD2 (7 bases). In germline, CDR1 is PRHDT, CDR2 FYEKMQ (reference sequence). V was clipped by 5 bases and J by 6 bases, with 24 bases between them. The CDR3 covers 17 residues. The CDR3 reads CASSLGSGGHMSDTQYF. The CDR3 DNA reads TGTGCCAGCAGCCTCGGCTCGGGGGGACACATGTCGGATACGCAGTATTTT.

The genes are TRBV7-3 and TRBJ2-7; 7 bases match TRBD2. CDR1 and CDR2 (germline): SGHTA, FQGTGA. The CDR3 has 15 residues. Trimming took 2 bases from V and 4 from J; bases not matched to a gene: 8. CDR3 sequence (DNA): TGTGCCAGCAGCTTAGCGGCCGGGGGAGGGTACGAGCAGTACTTC. Translation gives CASSLAAGGGYEQYF. Full variable domain (outside the CDR3, taken from reference TRBV7-3 and TRBJ2-7): GAGVSQTPSNKVTEKGKYVELRCDPISGHTALYWYRQSLGQGPEFLIYFQGTGAADDSGLPNDRFFAVRPEGSVSTLKIQRTERGDSAVYLCASSLAAGGGYEQYFGPGTRLTVT.

J is TRBJ1-2 and V is TRBV30, with D perhaps matching TRBD1 (5 bases). The CDR3 is made up of 13 amino acids. V lost 1 base, J lost 8 bases, and 14 bases lay in between. CDR1 is GTSNPN, CDR2 SVGIG, per germline (reference sequence). The CDR3 sequence: CAWSAGIRRGYTF. CDR3 DNA: TGTGCCTGGAGTGCAGGGATCCGACGGGGCTACACCTTC.